Shown below are 20 T cell receptor beta chains from a single sample sequenced in a study of T cells in Graves' hyperthyroidism and ophthalmopathy. From RNA transcripts, TCR beta CDR3 regions were amplified. The HTBI primer set was used in a first-round RT-PCR of the TCR CDR3. TCRdb ran MiXCR on the multiplex PCR reads and lists one entry per CDR3 protein. The sample includes around 350,000 distinct CDR3 sequences, roughly 14% seen only once; the top ten take roughly a fifth. The sample was blood. The origin of the receptors is a woman under 40 with Graves' ophthalmopathy.

This chain uses TRBV20-1 with TRBJ1-2, with TRBD1 matching over 8 bases. CDR3 length equals 13 residues. V trimming: 3 bases; J trimming: 8 bases; junction bases outside the gene matches: 8. Germline V lookup: CDR1 DFQATT, CDR2 SNEGSKA (reference sequence). DNA of the CDR3: TGCAGTGCTAGTCCAGGGGGCTTCGAGGGCTACACCTTC. It yields the protein CSASPGGFEGYTF.

This clonotype was detected ten times or more. The CDR3 reads CASRSTRVAGSDTQYF. The CDR3 region has the DNA TGTGCCAGCAGAAGCACCAGGGTCGCGGGTTCAGATACGCAGTATTTT. The rearrangement joins TRBV12-3 or TRBV12-4 to TRBJ2-3; D tentatively reads TRBD1 or TRBD2 (5 bases each). This CDR3 spans 16 amino acids. V was pared by 6 bases and J by 4 bases, with 20 bases between.

This clonotype has ten or more counts. The genes are TRBV12-3 or TRBV12-4 and TRBJ1-5; D gene ambiguous. V was clipped by 5 bases and J by 4 bases, with 15 bases between them. The CDR3 is made up of 15 amino acids. The CDR3 DNA is TGTGCCAGCAGTGCCCGGGAAGGAGGTAATCAGCCCCAGCATTTT. As protein: CASSAREGGNQPQHF.

This clonotype was detected many times. The chain joins TRBV7-9 to TRBJ1-6, with D possibly matching TRBD1 (5 bases). V was shortened by 2 bases and J by 5 bases, with 10 bases between the two germline ends. Germline V CDR1 and CDR2: SEHNR, FQNEAQ (reference sequence). This CDR3 spans 15 amino acids. The CDR3 sequence: CASSLLQANNSPLHF. The CDR3 nucleotides read TGTGCCAGCAGCTTATTACAGGCGAATAATTCACCCCTCCACTTT.

The sample holds many counts of this clonotype. The rearrangement joins TRBV9 to TRBJ1-6; 7 positions agree with TRBD1. CDR3 length: 15 residues. Germline values: CDR1 SGDLS, CDR2 YYNGEE. Trimming removed 0 bases from V and 7 bases from J; junction bases left unmatched: 4. The CDR3 coding sequence is TGTGCCAGCAGCGTAGAAGGGACAGAAAATTCACCCCTCCACTTT. Its translation is CASSVEGTENSPLHF.

This clonotype was observed many times. This chain links TRBV5-1 with TRBJ1-2; D unclear. The CDR3 sequence is 15 residues long. From germline, CDR1 is SGHRS and CDR2 YFSETQ. V lost 0 bases to trimming and J lost 2 bases, with 11 bases between them. The CDR3: CASSLGFDRNYGYTF. The CDR3 DNA reads as TGCGCCAGCAGCTTGGGTTTTGACCGGAACTATGGCTACACCTTC.

A few counts support this clonotype. CDR3 DNA: TGTGCCAGCGGCCTGCGGCTGCACTACGAGCAGTACTTC. Its protein is CASGLRLHYEQYF. This chain connects TRBV11-1 to TRBJ2-7; D is ambiguous. The germline CDR1 and CDR2 sequences are SGHAT and FQDESV (reference sequence). V lost 8 bases to trimming and J lost 3 bases, with 14 bases between them. The CDR3 is made up of 13 amino acids.

The sample holds many counts of this clonotype. This chain's CDR3 is CSARHRMNTEAFF. DNA of the CDR3: TGCAGTGCTAGGCACAGGATGAACACTGAAGCTTTCTTT. The V and J genes are TRBV20-1 and TRBJ1-1; possible D gene TRBD1, 5 bases. The V and J ends lost 3 bases and 0 bases respectively, with 8 bases between them. The CDR3 consists of 13 residues. Germline V gene sequence: CDR1 DFQATT, CDR2 SNEGSKA (reference sequence).

Concerning this clonotype: A single base separates this from a much larger clone, so it may be a read error. V is TRBV6-1 and J is TRBJ2-4, with 8 bases lining up with TRBD1. V gave up 5 bases and J gave up 3 bases; unmatched junction bases: 21. The CDR3 totals 20 residues. Germline CDR1 is MNHNS and CDR2 is SASEGT. The CDR3 coding sequence is TGTGCCAGCAGTATCTCACTGGGACAGGTAACCGAACACGGCAAAAACATTCAGTACTTC. Encoded protein: CASSISLGQVTEHGKNIQYF.

This clonotype was seen many times. The V and J genes are TRBV6-1 and TRBJ2-1; D unresolved. Looked up from germline, CDR1 is MNHNS and CDR2 is SASEGT. The CDR3 runs to 10 residues. The V gene lost 6 bases and the J gene lost 13 bases, with 10 bases spanning the gap. The CDR3: CASSPSNQFF. In nucleotides, the CDR3 is TGTGCCAGCAGCCCGTCCAACCAGTTCTTC.

This clonotype has at least ten counts. The chain combines TRBV5-1 with TRBJ1-2; 7 bases are shared with TRBD1. Germline V gene lookup returns CDR1 SGHRS and CDR2 YFSETQ. After removal of 1 base from V and 0 bases from J, the junction contained 15 bases not matched to a gene. This CDR3 has 19 amino acids. The CDR3 region is CASSLNGQALSVTNYGYTF. The CDR3, as DNA: TGCGCCAGCAGCTTGAACGGACAGGCATTATCAGTTACTAACTATGGCTACACCTTC.

In its sample, this clonotype was seen many times. The chain carries TRBV9 and TRBJ1-1; D remains unclear. Trimming cost V 1 base and J 1 base, with 5 bases left between them. The V gene's germline CDR1 is SGDLS and CDR2 YYNGEE. The CDR3 runs to 13 residues. CDR3 nucleotide sequence: TGTGCCAGCAGCGTACAGGCGAACACTGAAGCTTTCTTT. Amino acid sequence: CASSVQANTEAFF. The variable domain in full, with the rest retrieved from reference TRBV9 and TRBJ1-1, is DSGVTQTPKHLITATGQRVTLRCSPRSGDLSVYWYQQSLDQGLQFLIQYYNGEERAKGNILERFSAQQFPDLHSELNLSSLELGDSALYFCASSVQANTEAFFGQGTRLTVV.

This clonotype has at least ten counts. The gene calls are TRBV12-3 or TRBV12-4 and TRBJ2-3; D is ambiguous. The CDR3 runs to 15 residues. V was cut by 6 bases and J by 1 base, with 14 bases left in between. In nucleotides, the CDR3 is TGTGCCAGCAGCCTGTCTTGGAGTGGCACAGATACGCAGTATTTT. It codes for CASSLSWSGTDTQYF.

This clonotype appeared many times. The genes are TRBV30 and TRBJ2-2, with D unclear. V shed 1 base and J shed 2 bases, with 8 bases lying between them. The germline V gene has CDR1 GTSNPN and CDR2 SVGIG (reference sequence). The CDR3 sequence is 14 residues long. The CDR3 nucleotides read TGTGCCTGGAGTGCACTACCAAACACCGGGGAGCTGTTTTTT. Translating it yields CAWSALPNTGELFF.

The genes are TRBV7-9 and TRBJ1-1; no firm D call. V was clipped by 5 bases and J by 7 bases, with 14 bases between them. Per germline, CDR1 SEHNR and CDR2 FQNEAQ (reference sequence). The CDR3 has 13 residues. CDR3 sequence (DNA): TGTGCCAGCAGCCCTATAGGCAGGAGTGAAGCTTTCTTT. Protein product: CASSPIGRSEAFF.

This rearrangement joins TRBV29-1 to TRBJ1-3; the D is unclear. The CDR3 runs to 12 residues. With 7 bases removed from V and 4 bases from J, the gap between germline ends came to 11 bases. Germline assignment: CDR1 SQVTM and CDR2 ANQGSEA. In DNA form, the CDR3 reads TGCAGCGCTAAAAAACAGGGAAACACCATATATTTT. Translation gives CSAKKQGNTIYF.

This clonotype appeared a few times. This chain joins TRBV5-6 and TRBJ1-4; D perhaps matches TRBD1 (6 bases). Germline V lookup: CDR1 SGHDT, CDR2 YYEEEE. V dropped 3 bases and J dropped 7 bases, with 22 bases sitting between them. The CDR3 runs 17 residues. CDR3 in amino acids: CASSSTWNRARFEKLFF. CDR3 coding DNA: TGTGCCAGCAGCTCCACCTGGAACAGGGCCCGCTTTGAAAAACTGTTTTTT.

The DNA for the CDR3 is TGTGCCTGGAGTATGGGACACACCTACGAGCAGTACTTC. It is translated as CAWSMGHTYEQYF. This chain joins TRBV30 and TRBJ2-7; maybe TRBD1 (6 bases). CDR1 is GTSNPN and CDR2 is SVGIG in the germline V gene (reference sequence). Trimming shortened V by 2 bases and J by 2 bases, and 10 bases separated the two germline ends. The CDR3 runs to 13 residues. Supplemented by reference TRBV30 and TRBJ2-7, the full variable domain reads SQTIHQWPATLVQPVGSPLSLECTVEGTSNPNLYWYRQAAGRGLQLLFYSVGIGQISSEVPQNLSASRPQDRQFILSSKKLLLSDSGFYLCAWSMGHTYEQYFGPGTRLTVT.

In its sample, this clonotype was seen many times. The genes are TRBV11-1 and TRBJ2-1; TRBD2 matches 10 bases. V lost 5 bases and J lost 7; bases outside the gene matches: 11. This CDR3 has 16 residues. From germline, CDR1 is SGHAT and CDR2 FQDESV (reference sequence). DNA for the CDR3: TGTGCCAGCAGCGCGGGCCTAGCGGGGGCTGGTAATGAGCAGTTCTTC. Amino acids: CASSAGLAGAGNEQFF.

This clonotype was counted a single time. A read error may explain this, as a much larger clone is one base away. The rearrangement uses TRBV19 and TRBJ2-1; D is tentatively TRBD1 or TRBD2 (6 bases each). Germline V lookup: CDR1 LNHDA, CDR2 SQIVND (reference sequence). This CDR3 comprises 12 residues. The CDR3, as DNA: TGTGCCAGTTCAACAGGGAGGAGAGAGCAGTGCTTC. Amino acids: CASSTGRREQCF. Full variable domain (remainder filled in from reference TRBV19 and TRBJ2-1): DGGITQSPKYLFRKEGQNVTLSCEQNLNHDAMYWYRQDPGQGLRLIYYSQIVNDFQKGDIAEGYSVSREKKESFPLTVTSAQKNPTAFYLCASSTGRREQCFGPGTRLTVL.